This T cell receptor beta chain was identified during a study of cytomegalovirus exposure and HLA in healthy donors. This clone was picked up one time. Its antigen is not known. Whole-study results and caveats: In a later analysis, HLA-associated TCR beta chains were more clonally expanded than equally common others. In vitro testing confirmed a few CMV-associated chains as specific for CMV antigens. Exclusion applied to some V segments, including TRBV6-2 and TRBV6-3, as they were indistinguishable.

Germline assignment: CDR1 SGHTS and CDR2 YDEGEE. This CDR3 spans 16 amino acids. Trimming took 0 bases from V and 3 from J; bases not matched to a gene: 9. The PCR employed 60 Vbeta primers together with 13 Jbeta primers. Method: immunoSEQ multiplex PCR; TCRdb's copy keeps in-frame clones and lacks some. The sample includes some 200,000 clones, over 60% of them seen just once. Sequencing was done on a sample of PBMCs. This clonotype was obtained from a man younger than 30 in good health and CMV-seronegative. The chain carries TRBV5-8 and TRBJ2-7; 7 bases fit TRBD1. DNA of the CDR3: TGTGCCAGCAGCTTGGATTGGGGCAGGGGGAACTACGAGCAGTACTTC. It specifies CASSLDWGRGNYEQYF.